The 2 T cell receptor beta chains listed next were all sequenced from one sample in a study of metastatic and nonmetastatic thyroid tumors. TCRdb re-analyzed the PCR reads through MiXCR. The table records some 20,000 clones, nearly 25% of them present only once. Not a single patient had been given any form of treatment at any point before undergoing thyroid surgery. The sequencing input was tumor tissue. The receptor set was obtained from a female donor with papillary thyroid cancer or a benign thyroid nodule (not recorded which). Some clones in this sample may be carry-over from other donors' samples.

The rearrangement joins TRBV6-1 to TRBJ1-1, with TRBD1 matching 8 bases. The J segment lost 11 bases and the V segment lost 8 bases, leaving 7 bases of the junction unmatched. Germline values: CDR1 MNHNS, CDR2 SASEGT. This CDR3 is built from 11 residues. The CDR3 region is CASGPGQVAFF. CDR3 nucleotides: TGTGCCAGCGGCCCGGGACAGGTGGCTTTCTTT.

The V and J genes are TRBV7-2 and TRBJ2-7, with D possibly being TRBD2 (5 bases). Between the trimmed V and J ends, which lost 4 bases and 4 bases, there was a span of 17 bases. The CDR3 is made up of 15 amino acids. CDR1 SGHTA and CDR2 FQGNSA come from the germline V gene. The CDR3 loop reads CASSSFLSGGYEQYF. CDR3 bases: TGTGCCAGCAGCTCCTTTTTATCTGGAGGATACGAGCAGTACTTC. The whole variable domain, remainder taken from reference TRBV7-2 and TRBJ2-7, is GAGVSQSPSNKVTEKGKDVELRCDPISGHTALYWYRQSLGQGLEFLIYFQGNSAPDKSGLPSDRFSAERTGGSVSTLTIQRTQQEDSAVYLCASSSFLSGGYEQYFGPGTRLTVT.